The clone carrying this T cell receptor beta chain appeared a few times. The data were obtained in a study of technical replicates of blood from a few donors. V was clipped by 4 bases and J by 3 bases, with 10 bases between them. The germline V gene encodes CDR1 LNHDA and CDR2 SQIVND (reference sequence). This CDR3 spans 13 amino acids. Some clones are missing from TCRdb's copy, which holds only in-frame ones; the method was immunoSEQ multiplex PCR. The sample shows 14,000 or so clones, more than 80% of them seen only once. The sample comprised PBMCs. The chain is built from TRBV19 and TRBJ2-7; no reliable D call. The clonotype was recovered from a human donor in good health. This CDR3 is CASSKLHRYEQYF. The CDR3 nucleotides read TGTGCCAGTAGTAAACTACACCGCTACGAGCAGTACTTC.